This TCR beta chain was obtained from a study of CXCR3-negative and CXCR3-positive naive CD8 T cells. The method, 5' RACE with UMI labels, was used to prepare the TRB cDNA libraries. For each CDR3 protein, TCRdb gives one entry from its re-call of the 5' RACE reads, without DNA. This sample's table has about 92,000 distinct CDR3 sequences. This clonotype originated in a human donor in good health. Some clones in this sample may be carry-over from other donors' samples. Sequences were obtained from naive CXCR3- CD8+ T cells from blood. Subset here: CD45RO-CCR7+CD27+CD95- naive CD8+ T cells lacking CXCR3 (TNR3-).

CDR3: CASSQKYTGELFF. The chain links TRBV4-1 to TRBJ2-2. CDR1 is MGHRA, CDR2 YSYEKL, per germline. This CDR3 is built from 13 residues.